What follows are 17 T cell receptor beta chains derived from one specimen sequenced in a study of identical twins. TCRdb processed the 5' RACE reads anew with MiXCR; each CDR3 protein has one entry. Among more than 1.5 million distinct CDR3 sequences listed, under 35% were seen once. Sequencing was done on a sample of cord blood. These receptors were taken from a newborn girl in good health.

This clonotype was counted between two and nine times. This chain uses TRBV6-5 with TRBJ1-1; D unclear. V lost 5 bases to trimming and J lost 5 bases, with 9 bases between them. The germline CDR1 and CDR2 sequences are MNHEY and SVGAGI. The CDR3 runs to 12 residues. The CDR3 DNA follows: TGTGCCAGCAGTCGAAAGGGAACTGAAGCTTTCTTT. Amino acid sequence: CASSRKGTEAFF.

The V gene is TRBV5-5, the J gene TRBJ1-1; D gene unclear. The CDR3 consists of 16 residues. The V and J ends lost 1 base and 0 bases respectively, with 13 bases between them. CDR1 and CDR2 from the germline V gene are SGHKS and YYEKEE (reference sequence). The CDR3 DNA reads as TGTGCCAGCAGCTTGTTTTTGGGTTCCATGAACACTGAAGCTTTCTTT. The encoded protein is CASSLFLGSMNTEAFF.

CDR3 in DNA: TGCAGTGCTCTCCAGCGGGACCGCTACGAGCAGTACTTC. The encoded protein is CSALQRDRYEQYF. The V gene is TRBV20-1, the J gene TRBJ2-7, with 7 bases aligning to TRBD2. Germline CDR1 and CDR2: DFQATT and SNEGSKA (reference sequence). CDR3 length: 13 amino acids. V trimming: 5 bases; J trimming: 3 bases; junction bases outside the gene matches: 7.

To note about this clonotype: As the CDR3 is not closed by the conserved phenylalanine or tryptophan, this likely results from a read error. V usage is TRBV5-1 and J usage is TRBJ2-4; no clear D. The J call may be mistaken, given a closer DNA end match to TRBJ2-7. From germline, CDR1 is SGHRS and CDR2 YFSETQ. The CDR3 is 14 amino acids. The CDR3 DNA sequence: TGCGCCAGCAGCCCATCAGGTCCTTATTACGAGCAGTACTTA. This codes for CASSPSGPYYEQYL.

Worth noting for this clonotype: Being one base from a much bigger clone, this may be a read error. The chain uses TRBV20-1 and TRBJ2-3, with 8 nucleotides matching TRBD2. This CDR3 contains 12 residues. Germline-derived CDR1 and CDR2 are DFQATT and SNEGSKA (reference sequence). The CDR3 DNA is TGCAGTGCTCTAGCGGGCACAGATATGCAGTATTTT. It yields the protein CSALAGTDMQYF.

This chain connects TRBV20-1 to TRBJ2-3, with a possible D match to TRBD2 (6 bases). This CDR3 comprises 17 residues. Germline lookup yields CDR1 DFQATT and CDR2 SNEGSKA (reference sequence). Trimming took off 1 base at V and 0 bases at J, with 17 bases between the two ends. Here the CDR3 DNA reads TGCAGTGCTAGAGGTGGTACGGCGGGGACTAGCACAGATACGCAGTATTTT. As protein: CSARGGTAGTSTDTQYF.

Notes on this clonotype: A junction end diverges from the germline sequence, so it may reflect a read error. This chain uses TRBV11-2 with TRBJ2-3; TRBD1 agrees at 8 bases. Germline assignment: CDR1 SGHAT and CDR2 FQNNGV. The length of the CDR3 is 16 residues. CDR3 protein: CASSTRDRPRTDTRYF. The CDR3 nucleotides are TGTGCCAGCAGCACCCGGGACAGGCCTCGCACAGATACGCGGTATTTT.

This clonotype was counted between two and nine times. The chain uses TRBV6-1 and TRBJ2-5, with D perhaps matching TRBD2 (5 bases). Looked up from germline, CDR1 is MNHNS and CDR2 is SASEGT. V was cut by 3 bases and J by 2 bases, with 13 bases left in between. This CDR3 has 15 residues. CDR3 in DNA: TGTGCCAGCAGTGATAATAGCGAAATACAAGAGACCCAGTACTTC. Its translation is CASSDNSEIQETQYF.

This clonotype was observed a few times. The rearrangement uses TRBV5-1 and TRBJ2-3; D remains unclear. The CDR3 is 16 amino acids. V gave up 4 bases and J gave up 2 bases, with 17 bases separating them. Per germline, CDR1 SGHRS and CDR2 YFSETQ. The CDR3 DNA sequence: TGCGCCAGCAGCCTTGGTGCCCCGCCTGACACAGATACGCAGTATTTT. It yields the protein CASSLGAPPDTDTQYF.

Points on this clonotype: The conserved phenylalanine or tryptophan is not found at the CDR3 terminus, so this likely reflects a read error. The chain is built from TRBV12-3 or TRBV12-4 and TRBJ2-4; 12 nucleotides match TRBD2. V lost 5 bases to trimming and J lost 8 bases; unmatched junction nucleotides: 7. The CDR3 sequence is 15 residues long. As DNA, the CDR3 is TGTGCCAGCAGTCGCCTAGCGGGAGGGTGGGACATTCAGTACGTC. Its protein is CASSRLAGGWDIQYV.

This chain links TRBV6-2 or TRBV6-3 with TRBJ2-3; TRBD1 might be the D (6 bases). Deletions cut 6 bases from V and 4 bases from J, with 20 bases between. From germline, CDR1 is MNHEY and CDR2 SVGEGT. The CDR3 runs 16 residues. CDR3 sequence (DNA): TGTGCCAGCAGATACCGTGGGGGCCCGAGCGCAGATACGCAGTATTTT. Translated, it gives CASRYRGGPSADTQYF.

The rearrangement links TRBV20-1 to TRBJ1-2; D uncertain. CDR3 size: 12 residues. The V and J ends lost 4 bases and 4 bases respectively, with 10 bases between them. Germline loops: CDR1 DFQATT, CDR2 SNEGSKA (reference sequence). CDR3 sequence (DNA): TGCAGTGCTAAGCCGGAGATCTATGGCTACACCTTC. The encoded protein is CSAKPEIYGYTF.

The genes are TRBV12-3 or TRBV12-4 and TRBJ2-1; D call uncertain. The closer fit of TRBJ2-7 to the DNA end suggests the J call may be wrong. This CDR3 has 13 amino acids. CDR3 residues: CASTLTENNEQYF. Here the CDR3 DNA reads TGTGCCAGCACCTTGACGGAGAACAATGAGCAGTACTTC.

This clonotype was seen many times. The junction departs from the called germline gene at one end, perhaps through a read error. The CDR3 loop reads CASSLALNTQYF. Written as DNA, the CDR3 is TGCGCCAGCAGCTTGGCTCTCAATACGCAGTATTTT. The chain recombines TRBV7-2 with TRBJ2-3, with D unresolved. There are 12 residues in the CDR3. Germline-derived CDR1 and CDR2 are SGHTA and FQGNSA.

V and J are TRBV20-1 and TRBJ2-1; 12 bases agree with TRBD2. V shed 0 bases and J 2 bases; nucleotides not matched to a gene: 8. The CDR3 spans 18 residues. Germline V gene sequence: CDR1 DFQATT, CDR2 SNEGSKA (reference sequence). This CDR3 reads CSARDLGASGRAYNEQFF. In DNA form, the CDR3 reads TGCAGTGCTAGAGATCTAGGGGCTAGCGGGAGGGCCTACAATGAGCAGTTCTTC.

This clonotype was seen only a few times. In DNA form, the CDR3 reads TGTGCCAGCAGTTACTGGGCCAGGGGAGTGGACTATGGCTACACCTTC. Encoded protein: CASSYWARGVDYGYTF. The chain employs TRBV28 and TRBJ1-2, with D perhaps matching TRBD1 (6 bases). Germline V gene sequence: CDR1 MDHEN, CDR2 SYDVKM. Between the trimmed V and J ends, which lost 4 bases and 3 bases, there was a span of 18 bases. The CDR3 consists of 16 residues.

This clonotype showed up just a few times. This rearrangement joins TRBV6-2 or TRBV6-3 to TRBJ2-1; TRBD2 matches at 7 bases. The CDR3 has 17 amino acids. V shed 2 bases and J 9 bases; nucleotides not matched to a gene: 16. Germline lookup yields CDR1 MNHEY and CDR2 SVGEGT. CDR3 DNA: TGTGCCAGCAGTTACCTCGAGGGAGCGGGGAGAGACGGTGAGCAGTTCTTC. As protein: CASSYLEGAGRDGEQFF.